The rows below give T cell receptor beta chains drawn from one sample of a study of T cell changes during pregnancy in multiple sclerosis. TCRdb's table, derived via immunoSEQ multiplex PCR, lists solely in-frame clones and lacks some. In the table there are some 60,000 clones, about 89% of which are singletons. This specimen consisted of peripheral blood, obtained after pregnancy. The receptors were sampled from a female donor with multiple sclerosis, enrolled in a pregnancy study. CDR3s include the opening cysteine and the closing phenylalanine or tryptophan. The D gene is left open where the match is weak. Clone size is not always given. Where it is, it says once, few, many or a class for expanded clones.

D gene,J gene,V gene,clone size,CDR3 protein,CDR3 DNA
.,TRBJ2-5,TRBV9,.,CASSSLTGETQYF,TGTGCCAGCAGCTCCCTAACAGGAGAGACCCAGTACTTC
.,TRBJ2-7,TRBV28,.,CASSLIGTLVSYEQYF,TGTGCCAGCAGTTTGATCGGGACACTTGTTTCCTACGAGCAGTACTTC
.,TRBJ1-2,TRBV27,.,CASSQATMEGYTF,TGTGCCAGCAGCCAGGCTACGATGGAAGGCTACACCTTC
TRBD1,TRBJ1-2,TRBV7-9,.,CASSWDRDRDYTF,TGTGCCAGCAGCTGGGACAGGGATCGAGACTACACCTTC
TRBD1,TRBJ1-4,TRBV11-2,once,CASSTRQGEKLFF,TGTGCCAGCAGCACCCGACAGGGTGAAAAACTGTTTTTT
TRBD1,TRBJ1-2,TRBV7-9,.,CASSRTGANYGYTF,TGTGCCAGCAGCCGGACAGGGGCAAACTATGGCTACACCTTC
.,TRBJ1-2,TRBV6-5,.,CASSSSYGDGYTF,TGTGCCAGCAGTTCCTCCTACGGAGATGGCTACACCTTC
TRBD2,TRBJ2-1,TRBV10-1,.,CASSESVVAGDNEQFF,TGCGCCAGCAGTGAGTCGGTGGTAGCGGGGGACAATGAGCAGTTCTTC
.,TRBJ1-4,TRBV7-9,.,CASSLASGEMKKLFF,TGTGCCAGCAGCTTAGCTTCAGGGGAAATGAAAAAACTGTTTTTT
TRBD2,TRBJ2-1,TRBV7-3,.,CASSFAGGTYNEQFF,TGTGCCAGCAGCTTCGCGGGGGGCACCTACAATGAGCAGTTCTTC
TRBD2,TRBJ2-2,TRBV19,.,CASFRGTSNTGELFF,TGTGCCAGTTTCCGGGGGACTAGCAACACCGGGGAGCTGTTTTTT
.,TRBJ1-2,TRBV6-5,.,CASSYGGQPYGYTF,TGTGCCAGCAGTTACGGGGGACAACCTTATGGCTACACCTTC
TRBD1,TRBJ2-2,TRBV7-9,once,CASRSYRGWAGELFF,TGTGCCAGCAGGTCCTACAGGGGCTGGGCCGGGGAGCTGTTTTTT
.,TRBJ2-2,TRBV6-6,.,CATDRGTGELFF,TGTGCCACTGACCGGGGCACCGGGGAGCTGTTTTTT
.,TRBJ2-1,TRBV5-6,.,CASSLFSSYNEQFF,TGTGCCAGCAGCCTATTTAGCTCCTACAATGAGCAGTTCTTC
.,TRBJ1-1,TRBV29-1,.,CSVEVYRLNTEAFF,TGCAGCGTTGAAGTTTACAGGCTGAACACTGAAGCTTTCTTT
TRBD2,TRBJ2-1,TRBV7-2,.,CASSLGLAWEQFF,TGTGCCAGCAGCCTGGGACTAGCTTGGGAGCAGTTCTTC
.,TRBJ2-3,TRBV2,.,CASTFEIGGFTDTQYF,TGTGCCAGCACCTTTGAGATCGGAGGGTTCACAGATACGCAGTATTTT
TRBD2,TRBJ2-5,TRBV29-1,.,CSYSLADQETQYF,TGCAGCTATAGCCTAGCGGATCAAGAGACCCAGTACTTC
TRBD2,TRBJ2-3,TRBV27,.,CASSNRLAADTQYF,TGTGCCAGCAGCAACCGACTAGCGGCAGATACGCAGTATTTT
.,TRBJ1-1,TRBV4-3,.,CASSYRENTEAFF,TGCGCCAGCAGCTACAGGGAGAACACTGAAGCTTTCTTT
.,TRBJ1-1,TRBV30,.,CAWSPSGELAFF,TGTGCCTGGAGTCCCAGCGGGGAGTTAGCTTTCTTT